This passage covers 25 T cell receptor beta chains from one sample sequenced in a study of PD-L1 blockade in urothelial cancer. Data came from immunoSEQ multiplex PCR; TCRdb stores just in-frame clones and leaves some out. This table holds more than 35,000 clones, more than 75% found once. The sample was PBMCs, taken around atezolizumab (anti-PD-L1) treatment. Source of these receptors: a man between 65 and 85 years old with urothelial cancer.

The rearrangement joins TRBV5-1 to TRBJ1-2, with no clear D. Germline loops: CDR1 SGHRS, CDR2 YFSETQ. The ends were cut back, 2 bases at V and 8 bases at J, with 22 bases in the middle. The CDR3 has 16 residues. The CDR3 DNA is TGCGCCAGCAGCTTTTTGGAGAGCGGAGGACCAGGCGGCTACACCTTC. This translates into CASSFLESGGPGGYTF.

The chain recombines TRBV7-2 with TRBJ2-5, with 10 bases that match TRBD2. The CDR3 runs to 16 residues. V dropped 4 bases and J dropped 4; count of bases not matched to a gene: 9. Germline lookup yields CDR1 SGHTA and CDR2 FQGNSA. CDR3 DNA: TGTGCCAGCAGCTCTAGCGGGGGAGCCGGGGGAGAGACCCAGTACTTC. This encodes CASSSSGGAGGETQYF.

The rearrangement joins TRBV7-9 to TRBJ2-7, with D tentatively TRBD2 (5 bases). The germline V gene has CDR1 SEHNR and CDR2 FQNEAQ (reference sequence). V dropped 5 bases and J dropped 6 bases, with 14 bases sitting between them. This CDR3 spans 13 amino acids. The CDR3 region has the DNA TGTGCCAGCAGCAGGCTCGCGGGCACCGAGCAGTACTTC. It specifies CASSRLAGTEQYF.

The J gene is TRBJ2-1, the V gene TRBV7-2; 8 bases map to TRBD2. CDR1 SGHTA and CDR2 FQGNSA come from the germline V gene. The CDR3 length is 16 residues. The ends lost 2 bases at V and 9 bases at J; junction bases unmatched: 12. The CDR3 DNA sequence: TGTGCCAGCAGCTTAAACCCTCCGGGGGGGGCTGGTGAGCAGTTCTTC. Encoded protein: CASSLNPPGGAGEQFF.

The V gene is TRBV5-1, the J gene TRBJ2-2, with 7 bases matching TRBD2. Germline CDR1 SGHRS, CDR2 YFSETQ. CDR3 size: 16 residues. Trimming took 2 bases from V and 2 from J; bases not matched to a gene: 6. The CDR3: CASSLYGGGNTGELFF. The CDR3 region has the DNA TGCGCCAGCAGCTTATACGGCGGGGGAAACACCGGGGAGCTGTTTTTT.

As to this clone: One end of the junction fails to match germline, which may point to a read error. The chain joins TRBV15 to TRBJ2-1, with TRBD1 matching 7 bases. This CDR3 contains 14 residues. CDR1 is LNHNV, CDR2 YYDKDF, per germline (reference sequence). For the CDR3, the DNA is TGTGCCACCAGCTGGGACAGATCCTTCAATGAGCAGTTCTTC. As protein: CATSWDRSFNEQFF.

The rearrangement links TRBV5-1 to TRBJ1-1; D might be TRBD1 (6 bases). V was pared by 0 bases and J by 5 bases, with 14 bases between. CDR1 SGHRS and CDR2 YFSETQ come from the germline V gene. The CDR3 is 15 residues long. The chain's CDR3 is CASSLVTGGDTEAFF. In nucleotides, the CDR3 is TGCGCCAGCAGCTTGGTCACGGGGGGCGATACTGAAGCTTTCTTT.

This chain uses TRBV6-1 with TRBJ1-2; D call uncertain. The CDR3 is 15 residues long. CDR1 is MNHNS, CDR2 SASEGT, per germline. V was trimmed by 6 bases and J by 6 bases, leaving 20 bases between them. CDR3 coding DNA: TGTGCCAGCAGCCCCTCCTCTCAGACAAGTCATGGCTACACCTTC. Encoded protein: CASSPSSQTSHGYTF.

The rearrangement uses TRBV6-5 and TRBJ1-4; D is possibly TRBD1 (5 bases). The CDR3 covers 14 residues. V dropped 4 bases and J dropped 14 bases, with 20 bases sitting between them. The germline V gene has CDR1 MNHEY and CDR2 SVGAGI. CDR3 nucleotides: TGTGCCAGCAGTTCAGGGCAGCTAGGAAAAACCCTGTTTTTT. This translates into CASSSGQLGKTLFF.

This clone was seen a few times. The CDR3 region is CASSYALDSSLDGYTF. In DNA form, the CDR3 reads TGTGCCAGCAGTTACGCCCTGGACAGTAGCTTAGATGGCTACACCTTC. The rearrangement links TRBV6-5 to TRBJ1-2, with D tentatively TRBD1 (6 bases). The CDR3 is made up of 16 amino acids. Deletions cut 2 bases from V and 6 bases from J, with 19 bases between. Germline V gene lookup returns CDR1 MNHEY and CDR2 SVGAGI.

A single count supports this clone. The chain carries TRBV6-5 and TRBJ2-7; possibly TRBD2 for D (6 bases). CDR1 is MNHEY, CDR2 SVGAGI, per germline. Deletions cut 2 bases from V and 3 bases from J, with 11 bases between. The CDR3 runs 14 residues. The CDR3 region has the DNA TGTGCCAGCAGTTACAGGAAGGAGGGCTACGAGCAGTACTTC. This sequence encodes CASSYRKEGYEQYF.

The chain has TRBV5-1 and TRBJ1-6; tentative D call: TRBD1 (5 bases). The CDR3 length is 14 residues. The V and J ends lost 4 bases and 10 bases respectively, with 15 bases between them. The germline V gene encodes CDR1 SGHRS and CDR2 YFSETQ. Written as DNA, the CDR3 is TGCGCCAGCAGCGCCGACAGCGTTCTATCACCCCTCCACTTT. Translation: CASSADSVLSPLHF.

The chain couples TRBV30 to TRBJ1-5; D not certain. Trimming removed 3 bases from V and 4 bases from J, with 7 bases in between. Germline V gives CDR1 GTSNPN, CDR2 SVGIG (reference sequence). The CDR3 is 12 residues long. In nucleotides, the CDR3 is TGTGCCTGGAGGGCAGATAATCAGCCCCAGCATTTT. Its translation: CAWRADNQPQHF.

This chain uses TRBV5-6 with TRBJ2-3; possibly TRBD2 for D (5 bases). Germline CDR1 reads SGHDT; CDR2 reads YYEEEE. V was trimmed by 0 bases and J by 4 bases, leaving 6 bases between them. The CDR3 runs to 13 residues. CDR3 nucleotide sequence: TGTGCCAGCAGCTTGGATAGCGCAGATACGCAGTATTTT. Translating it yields CASSLDSADTQYF.

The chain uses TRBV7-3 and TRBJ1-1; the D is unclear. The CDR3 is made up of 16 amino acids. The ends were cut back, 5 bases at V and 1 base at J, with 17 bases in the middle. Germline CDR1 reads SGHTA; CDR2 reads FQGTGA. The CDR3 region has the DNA TGTGCCAGCAGCCTCTCGAGTTCTAGGCGGAACACTGAAGCTTTCTTT. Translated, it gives CASSLSSSRRNTEAFF.

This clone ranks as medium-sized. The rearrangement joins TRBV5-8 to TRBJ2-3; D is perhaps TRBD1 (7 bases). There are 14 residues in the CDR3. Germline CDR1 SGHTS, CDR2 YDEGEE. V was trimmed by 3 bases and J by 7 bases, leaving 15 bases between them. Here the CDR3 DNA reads TGTGCCAGCAGCTGGGAGGCCAGGGGGAATACGCAGTATTTT. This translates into CASSWEARGNTQYF.

The CDR3 DNA follows: TGTGCCAGCAGCCAGAGGACTAGCGCCGGGGAGCTGTTTTTT. Amino acids: CASSQRTSAGELFF. This chain joins TRBV14 and TRBJ2-2; the match to TRBD2 covers 9 bases. This CDR3 has 14 amino acids. CDR1 is SGHDN and CDR2 is FVKESK in the germline V gene. V lost 3 bases, J lost 6 bases, and 2 bases stayed unmatched. Variable domain in full (rest from reference TRBV14 and TRBJ2-2): EAGVTQFPSHSVIEKGQTVTLRCDPISGHDNLYWYRRVMGKEIKFLLHFVKESKQDESGMPNNRFLAERTGGTYSTLKVQPAELEDSGVYFCASSQRTSAGELFFGEGSRLTVL.

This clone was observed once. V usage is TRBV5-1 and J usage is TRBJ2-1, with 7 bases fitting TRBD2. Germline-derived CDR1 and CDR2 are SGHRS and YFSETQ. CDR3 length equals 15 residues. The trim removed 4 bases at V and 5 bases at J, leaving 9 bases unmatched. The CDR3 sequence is CASSREASADNEQFF. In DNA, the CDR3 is TGCGCCAGCAGCCGGGAGGCTAGCGCCGACAATGAGCAGTTCTTC.

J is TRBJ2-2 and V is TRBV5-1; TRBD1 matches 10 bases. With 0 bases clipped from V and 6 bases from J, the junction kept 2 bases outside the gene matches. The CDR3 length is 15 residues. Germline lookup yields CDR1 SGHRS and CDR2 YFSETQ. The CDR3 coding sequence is TGCGCCAGCAGCTTGGGGACAGGGGGATCCGGGGAGCTGTTTTTT. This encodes CASSLGTGGSGELFF. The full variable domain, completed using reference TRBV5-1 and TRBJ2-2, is KAGVTQTPRYLIKTRGQQVTLSCSPISGHRSVSWYQQTPGQGLQFLFEYFSETQRNKGNFPGRFSGRQFSNSRSEMNVSTLELGDSALYLCASSLGTGGSGELFFGEGSRLTVL.

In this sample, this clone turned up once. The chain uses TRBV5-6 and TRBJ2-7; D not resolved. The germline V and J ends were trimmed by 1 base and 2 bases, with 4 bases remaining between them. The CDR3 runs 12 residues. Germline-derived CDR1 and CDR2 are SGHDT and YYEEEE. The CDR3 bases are TGTGCCAGCAGCTTGTCGGCCTACGAGCAGTACTTC. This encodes CASSLSAYEQYF.

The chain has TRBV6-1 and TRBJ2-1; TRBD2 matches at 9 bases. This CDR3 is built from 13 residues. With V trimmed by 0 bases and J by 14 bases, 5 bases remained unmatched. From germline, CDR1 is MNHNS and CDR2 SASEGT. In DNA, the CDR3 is TGTGCCAGCAGTGAAGCGTGGGGACTAGCAAAGTTCTTC. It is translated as CASSEAWGLAKFF.

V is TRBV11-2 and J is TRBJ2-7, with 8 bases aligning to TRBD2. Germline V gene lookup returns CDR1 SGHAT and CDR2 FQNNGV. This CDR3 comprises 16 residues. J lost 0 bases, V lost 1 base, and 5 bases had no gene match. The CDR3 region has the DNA TGTGCCAGCAGCTTAGCCGTAGCGGGGTACTCCTACGAGCAGTACTTC. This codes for CASSLAVAGYSYEQYF.

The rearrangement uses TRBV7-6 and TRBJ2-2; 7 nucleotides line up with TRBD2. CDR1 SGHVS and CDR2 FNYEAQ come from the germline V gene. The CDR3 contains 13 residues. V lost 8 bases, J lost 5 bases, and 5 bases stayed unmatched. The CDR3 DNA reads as TGTGCCAGCGGGGAGGGTATGACCGGGGAGCTGTTTTTT. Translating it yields CASGEGMTGELFF.

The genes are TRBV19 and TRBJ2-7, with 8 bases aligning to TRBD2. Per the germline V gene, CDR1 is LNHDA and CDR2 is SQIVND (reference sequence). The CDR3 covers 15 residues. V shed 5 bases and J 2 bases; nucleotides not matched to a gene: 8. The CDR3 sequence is CASSFSGGRTYEQYF. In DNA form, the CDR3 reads TGTGCCAGTAGTTTTTCGGGGGGGCGCACCTACGAGCAGTACTTC.

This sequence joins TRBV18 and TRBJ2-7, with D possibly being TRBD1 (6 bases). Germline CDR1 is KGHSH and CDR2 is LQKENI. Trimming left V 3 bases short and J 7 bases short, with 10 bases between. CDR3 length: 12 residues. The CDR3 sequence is CASSPGDREQYF. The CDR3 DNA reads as TGTGCCAGCTCACCCGGAGACAGGGAGCAGTACTTC.